The 17 T cell receptor beta chains reported below all come from one sample, sequenced in a study of cytomegalovirus exposure and HLA in healthy donors. The repertoire was sequenced with immunoSEQ multiplex PCR; TCRdb's copy has only in-frame clones and lacks some. The repertoire holds roughly 100,000 clones, approximately 86% seen once, with 4% in the top ten. Sequenced input: PBMCs. Receptor source: a woman aged 18-29 years in good health and CMV-seropositive.

In this sample, this clone turned up once. The chain uses TRBV4-2 and TRBJ1-5; 8 bases align to TRBD1. V trimming: 1 base; J trimming: 7 bases; junction bases outside the gene matches: 6. CDR1 is LGHNA, CDR2 YNFKEQ, per germline. CDR3 size: 15 residues. CDR3 loop: CASSQGPDRVQPQHF. DNA for the CDR3: TGTGCCAGCAGCCAAGGCCCGGACAGGGTCCAGCCCCAGCATTTT.

This chain links TRBV5-1 with TRBJ2-5; possibly TRBD2 for D (5 bases). The CDR3 length is 13 residues. Germline CDR1 and CDR2: SGHRS and YFSETQ. The germline V and J ends were trimmed by 3 bases and 3 bases, with 9 bases remaining between them. CDR3 nucleotide sequence: TGCGCCAGCAGCTCCGGGATTAAAGAGACCCAGTACTTC. This translates into CASSSGIKETQYF.

The chain recombines TRBV6-5 with TRBJ2-7, with D hard to call. The CDR3 is 14 residues long. The germline V gene encodes CDR1 MNHEY and CDR2 SVGAGI. V was cut by 2 bases and J by 0 bases, with 8 bases left in between. The CDR3 loop is CASSYTTGSYEQYF. The CDR3 region has the DNA TGTGCCAGCAGTTACACCACCGGCTCCTACGAGCAGTACTTC.

This chain connects TRBV27 to TRBJ1-2, with TRBD1 identical over 10 bases. Germline-derived CDR1 and CDR2 are MNHEY and SMNVEV (reference sequence). Trimming cost V 3 bases and J 4 bases; bases outside gene matches: 2. The CDR3 extends over 14 amino acids. The CDR3 sequence is CASSFGQGGYGYTF. The CDR3 region has the DNA TGTGCCAGCAGTTTCGGACAGGGGGGCTATGGCTACACCTTC.

The rearrangement links TRBV23-1 to TRBJ2-1; 10 bases align to TRBD1. TRBV23-1 is labeled an ORF, and its function is uncertain. This CDR3 comprises 15 residues. J was trimmed by 8 bases and V by 7 bases; bases with no gene match: 11. In DNA, the CDR3 is TGCGCCAGCAAAAAGGGACAGGGGAAAGGAGATGAGCAGTTCTTC. It translates to CASKKGQGKGDEQFF.

V and J are TRBV19 and TRBJ1-1; unclear D gene. Germline CDR1 is LNHDA and CDR2 is SQIVND (reference sequence). Trimming left V 6 bases short and J 1 base short, with 9 bases between. This CDR3 has 13 amino acids. CDR3: CASSLGGNTEAFF. In DNA form, the CDR3 reads TGTGCCAGTAGCCTAGGAGGGAACACTGAAGCTTTCTTT.

The chain employs TRBV5-1 and TRBJ2-7; D might be TRBD2 (5 bases). There are 13 residues in the CDR3. Germline loops: CDR1 SGHRS, CDR2 YFSETQ. The V and J ends lost 4 bases and 7 bases respectively, with 15 bases between them. CDR3 protein: CASSREGDMEQYF. Written as DNA, the CDR3 is TGCGCCAGCAGCCGTGAGGGCGATATGGAGCAGTACTTC.

This clone was recorded once. The V gene is TRBV19, the J gene TRBJ1-2, with 10 bases matching TRBD1. CDR1 LNHDA and CDR2 SQIVND come from the germline V gene (reference sequence). V trimming: 1 base; J trimming: 5 bases; junction bases outside the gene matches: 1. This CDR3 is built from 14 residues. The CDR3 reads CASSIGQGAYGYTF. CDR3 sequence (DNA): TGTGCCAGTAGTATAGGACAGGGGGCGTATGGCTACACCTTC. Looking up the rest from reference TRBV19 and TRBJ1-2 gives the full variable domain: DGGITQSPKYLFRKEGQNVTLSCEQNLNHDAMYWYRQDPGQGLRLIYYSQIVNDFQKGDIAEGYSVSREKKESFPLTVTSAQKNPTAFYLCASSIGQGAYGYTFGSGTRLTVV.

The chain has TRBV6-5 and TRBJ1-1, with 9 bases aligning to TRBD1. Trimming at V came to 2 bases and at J to 5 bases, leaving 9 bases not matched to a gene. The CDR3 has 16 amino acids. Germline CDR1 is MNHEY and CDR2 is SVGAGI. This CDR3 is CASSYSYRGLTTEAFF. In DNA, the CDR3 is TGTGCCAGCAGTTACAGTTACAGGGGGCTAACGACTGAAGCTTTCTTT.

This clone came up a few times. The chain uses TRBV19 and TRBJ1-6, with D maybe TRBD1 (5 bases). Germline values: CDR1 LNHDA, CDR2 SQIVND (reference sequence). The V and J ends lost 7 bases and 6 bases respectively, with 10 bases between them. This CDR3 has 13 residues. The CDR3 region is CASTMGGNSPLHF. CDR3 in DNA: TGTGCCAGTACCATGGGGGGTAATTCACCCCTCCACTTT.

The chain joins TRBV12-5 to TRBJ1-2, with 9 nucleotides matching TRBD1. The germline V gene has CDR1 LGHNT and CDR2 FRNRAP. The CDR3 is 13 residues long. The V and J ends lost 4 bases and 9 bases, in that order; junction bases with no gene match: 6. The CDR3 region is CASGSRDRARYTF. The CDR3 nucleotides read TGTGCTAGTGGTTCACGGGACAGGGCTCGCTACACCTTC.

The genes are TRBV7-8 and TRBJ1-5, with 7 positions matching TRBD1. After removal of 1 base from V and 4 bases from J, the junction contained 7 bases not matched to a gene. The CDR3 runs to 16 residues. In germline, CDR1 is SGHVS, CDR2 FQNEAQ. The CDR3 nucleotides are TGTGCCAGCAGCTTAGGCCCCGGGACAGAGAATCAGCCCCAGCATTTT. Its translation: CASSLGPGTENQPQHF.

V usage is TRBV9 and J usage is TRBJ2-1; the match to TRBD1 covers 8 bases. V dropped 4 bases and J dropped 0; count of bases not matched to a gene: 3. CDR3 size: 15 residues. Germline V gene sequence: CDR1 SGDLS, CDR2 YYNGEE. This chain's CDR3 is CASSPDRGSYNEQFF. The DNA for the CDR3 is TGTGCCAGCAGCCCAGACAGGGGCTCCTACAATGAGCAGTTCTTC.

This chain uses TRBV5-5 with TRBJ2-3; unclear D gene. The CDR3 is made up of 15 amino acids. V gave up 4 bases and J gave up 2 bases, with 14 bases separating them. Germline CDR1 SGHKS, CDR2 YYEKEE (reference sequence). In DNA, the CDR3 is TGTGCCAGCAGCCCGGAGTACACCCTCACAGATACGCAGTATTTT. This sequence encodes CASSPEYTLTDTQYF.

The chain joins TRBV28 to TRBJ2-3; tentatively, D is TRBD2 (5 bases). Germline CDR1 and CDR2: MDHEN and SYDVKM. There are 16 residues in the CDR3. V was clipped by 3 bases and J by 2 bases, with 15 bases between them. The CDR3 sequence is CASSFGGLPYTDTQYF. The CDR3 nucleotides are TGTGCCAGCAGTTTCGGCGGACTTCCGTACACAGATACGCAGTATTTT.

The chain links TRBV5-1 to TRBJ2-3, with D perhaps matching TRBD2 (5 bases). Germline values: CDR1 SGHRS, CDR2 YFSETQ. The CDR3 covers 15 residues. V shed 0 bases and J shed 0 bases, with 8 bases lying between them. The DNA for the CDR3 is TGCGCCAGCAGCTTGGGACCGGGGAGCACAGATACGCAGTATTTT. Translation gives CASSLGPGSTDTQYF.

This sequence joins TRBV1 and TRBJ2-5; the table gives TRBD2 as D, unverified against the DNA. TRBV1 is a known pseudogene. CDR3 length equals 16 residues. The CDR3, as DNA: TGCACCAGCAGCACTGGATCAGCGGGGGGTCAAGAGACCCAGTACTTC. Translated, it gives CTSSTGSAGGQETQYF.